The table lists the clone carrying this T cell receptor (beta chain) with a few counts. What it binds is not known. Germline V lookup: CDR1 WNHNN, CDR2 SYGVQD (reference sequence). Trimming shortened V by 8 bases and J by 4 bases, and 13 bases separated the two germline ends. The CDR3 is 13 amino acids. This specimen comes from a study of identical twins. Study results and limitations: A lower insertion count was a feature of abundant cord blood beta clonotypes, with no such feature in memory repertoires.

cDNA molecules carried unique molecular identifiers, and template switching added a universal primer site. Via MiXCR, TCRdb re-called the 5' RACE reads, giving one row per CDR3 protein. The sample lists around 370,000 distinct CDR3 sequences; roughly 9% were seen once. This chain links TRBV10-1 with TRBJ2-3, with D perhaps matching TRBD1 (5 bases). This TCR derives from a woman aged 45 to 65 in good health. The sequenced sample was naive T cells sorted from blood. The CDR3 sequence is CASQDTRADTQYF. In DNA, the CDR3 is TGCGCCAGCCAGGACACTCGAGCAGATACGCAGTATTTT.